The sequence of this TCR beta chain was determined in a study of shared clonotypes between healthy human individuals (dated by TCRdb to about 2020). Regarding the research as a whole: The cohort comprised a couple of women and a few men aged 18 to 49 years. For each donor, three plates each were used for CD4 naive and CD4 memory, two plates were used for CD8 naive, and one plate was used for CD8 memory. To estimate repertoire size and how much clonotype sharing occurs between individuals, the study deeply sequenced the blood TCR repertoires of five healthy adults. To increase sequencing depth and limit assay-specific biases, different laboratories used diverse techniques to prepare libraries and sequence TCR repertoires. Leukapheresis yielded between about 0.8 and 9.5 billion PBMCs per donor.

The donors were healthy, HIV-negative adults with no recently reported acute infections or vaccinations. Every donor was a Caucasian adult residing in Nashville, Tennessee, USA. CD4+ T cells were enriched through magnetic negative selection, after which naive cells were positively selected on CD45RA and the remaining negative fraction served as the memory subset. Blood was obtained by leukapheresis, after which PBMCs were separated by Ficoll-Histopaque density gradient centrifugation and cryopreserved in liquid nitrogen vapor phase. Analytical flow cytometry was used to check the purity and quantity of each magnetically sorted T cell population. Genomic DNA was isolated from each sorted fraction and quantified by UV absorbance on a Nanodrop 2000c. Results and caveats for the whole study, not just this receptor: Rarefaction of sorted-subset datasets indicated incomplete sequencing despite the large sequencing depth. Pairwise subsampling indicated that sequencing depth was expected to affect the degree of clonotype sharing among donors. Compared with non-shared clonotypes, the clonotypes found in all four sorted-subset donors had higher generation probabilities. Because the study included a small number of donors, the genetic and exposure-history diversity represented was limited. Sampling was limited to blood, and TCR repertoires in tissue likely differ from TCR repertoires in blood. Estimated clonotype richness was generally larger for naive than for memory subsets. Sharing across several donors was observed for 5% to 6.5% of naive CD4, about 3.2% of naive CD8, around 2.5% of memory CD4, and about 0.39% of memory CD8 clonotypes.

Using the deep immunoSEQ assay, multiplex PCR amplified TCR CDR3 regions from genomic DNA. Extracted genomic DNA from each cell subset was spread evenly across all wells of several immunoSEQ 96-well plates, with each plate serving as a replicate. Each replicate PCR for sorted subsets received about 220 ng genomic DNA, equal to roughly 30,000 T cell genomes. The purified libraries were quantified using a Qubit 3.0 fluorometer, sized with a Bioanalyzer 2100, and then quantified again using the KAPA Library Quantification kit. A separate single-read 150-cycle Illumina NextSeq 550 flow cell was used to sequence each immunoSEQ 96-well plate. Per the original workflow: Because the immunoSEQ output included only junctional sequences and no quality scores, the filtering could not be the same as the filtering used for full-length reads. Sequences were annotated with PyIR, a Python wrapper for IgBLAST v1.9, using IMGT germline references to assign V/J genes and CDR3. Any read was removed if the V/J assignment was weak (E-value above 1e-6), the CDR3 was missing, or the read contained stop codons, out-of-frame junctions, or ambiguous translated residues. A V3J clonotype was defined by an identical inferred V gene, J gene, and CDR3 amino acid sequence. The percentage overlap between two repertoires was calculated by dividing the number of shared unique clonotypes by the size of the smaller repertoire. Three approaches were used to assess repertoire richness: RTK rarefaction, the Chao1 estimator, and Recon v2.1 estimates of unobserved clonotypes. For all TCRbeta clonotypes obtained by the gDNA method from a few donors, generation probabilities were computed with OLGA. TCRdb limited this immuneACCESS table to in-frame rearrangements with V and J called. A share of clones is missing; checked studies link under half to unresolved V genes, and the rest is unexplained. V, J and clone size derive from that table, while D and trimming were established from the DNA sequence. The sample table records a few million clones; more than 90% of these occur just once. The ten largest clones represent 0.1% to 0.15% of the sample.

Spanning cysteine to phenylalanine, the CDR3 consists of 13 amino acids. The kept DNA is CDR3 alone, 39 bases in frame from the first base. Ends trimmed: V by 10 bases, J by 5 bases; bases unmatched to a gene: 7. Taken from the germline V gene (reference sequence), the CDR1 and CDR2 loops are MNHNY and SVGAGI. As concerns this clone: It lacks a known antigen. No quality values exist for individual bases; no much larger clone is one base distant.

Sequencing used naive CD4+ T cells sorted from blood. Explained via the paper, the cell subset or site label denotes: CD45RA+ positively selected. The rearranged segments are TRBV6-6 and TRBJ2-1; TRBD1 lines up with 8 middle nucleotides. The sequence derives from a young man in good health. The DNA sequence is given as TGTGCCATCGCGCAGGGGGCGGACAATGAGCAGTTCTTC. It is translated as CAIAQGADNEQFF.